This is a list of T cell receptor beta chains from one sample in a study of blood T cell repertoires in COVID-19. Produced via immunoSEQ multiplex PCR; TCRdb's table is partial and in-frame only. The data hold about 210,000 clones, with roughly 82% observed a single time. Sequencing was performed on peripheral blood. These receptors were obtained from a middle-aged woman with acute or convalescent COVID-19. Each CDR3 is given with its conserved first and last residue. Fields, in order: clone size, J gene, D gene, V gene, CDR3 DNA, CDR3 protein. A D gene is named only where the DNA matches it firmly. Size is stated for part of the rows, as once, few or many counts, or as a class when the clone is expanded.

clone_size: .; j_call: TRBJ2-3; d_call: TRBD2; v_call: TRBV2; cdr3_nt: TGTGCCAGCAGCGACGAGACTAGCGGGGGGACGGCTAGCACAGATACGCAGTATTTT; cdr3_aa: CASSDETSGGTASTDTQYF
clone_size: .; j_call: TRBJ2-1; d_call: .; v_call: TRBV30; cdr3_nt: TGTGCCTGGAGTGTACGAGTTGAGCAGTTCTTC; cdr3_aa: CAWSVRVEQFF
clone_size: few; j_call: TRBJ1-5; d_call: .; v_call: TRBV2; cdr3_nt: TGTGCCAGCAGGCAGGGGTCAGGTCAGCCCCAGCATTTT; cdr3_aa: CASRQGSGQPQHF
clone_size: .; j_call: TRBJ2-5; d_call: TRBD1; v_call: TRBV24-1; cdr3_nt: TGTGCCACCAGTGGGGACAGATACCAAGAGACCCAGTACTTC; cdr3_aa: CATSGDRYQETQYF
clone_size: .; j_call: TRBJ1-4; d_call: TRBD1; v_call: TRBV6-5; cdr3_nt: TGTGCCAGCTCCCGGGACAGGTGGGAAAAACTGTTTTTT; cdr3_aa: CASSRDRWEKLFF
clone_size: .; j_call: TRBJ2-4; d_call: TRBD1; v_call: TRBV19; cdr3_nt: TGTGCCAGTAGTATAGAGGACAGGGGGTACATTCAGTACTTC; cdr3_aa: CASSIEDRGYIQYF
clone_size: .; j_call: TRBJ1-5; d_call: .; v_call: TRBV20-1; cdr3_nt: TGCAGTGCTCGTGCTTTCGGAGGGGAGTATCAGCCCCAGCATTTT; cdr3_aa: CSARAFGGEYQPQHF
clone_size: .; j_call: TRBJ1-4; d_call: .; v_call: TRBV24-1; cdr3_nt: TGTGCCACCAGTGACCCGACAGGTGGGAATGAAAAACTGTTTTTT; cdr3_aa: CATSDPTGGNEKLFF
clone_size: .; j_call: TRBJ2-3; d_call: TRBD2; v_call: TRBV7-3; cdr3_nt: TGTGCCAGCAGCCCGGGACTAGCGGGGGGGAGCACAGATACGCAGTATTTT; cdr3_aa: CASSPGLAGGSTDTQYF
clone_size: .; j_call: TRBJ1-5; d_call: TRBD1; v_call: TRBV6-6; cdr3_nt: TGTGCCAGCAGTCCCTTCCGGGGACAGGGTAATAATCAGCCCCAGCATTTT; cdr3_aa: CASSPFRGQGNNQPQHF
clone_size: .; j_call: TRBJ1-3; d_call: .; v_call: TRBV5-6; cdr3_nt: TGTGCCAGCAGCTTAAAGCTTTTCTCTGGAAACACCATATATTTT; cdr3_aa: CASSLKLFSGNTIYF
clone_size: .; j_call: TRBJ2-3; d_call: .; v_call: TRBV5-6; cdr3_nt: TGTGCCAGCAGTTTCTGGACGGGGGGCCTAGATACGCAGTATTTT; cdr3_aa: CASSFWTGGLDTQYF
clone_size: .; j_call: TRBJ2-7; d_call: .; v_call: TRBV27; cdr3_nt: TGTGCCAGCAGTTTAAGCGGGTCCTCCCTTGCGGAGCAGTACTTC; cdr3_aa: CASSLSGSSLAEQYF
clone_size: .; j_call: TRBJ2-2; d_call: .; v_call: TRBV5-1; cdr3_nt: TGCGCCAGCAGCTTTTCGACCGGGGAGCTGTTTTTT; cdr3_aa: CASSFSTGELFF
clone_size: once; j_call: TRBJ1-4; d_call: TRBD1; v_call: TRBV28; cdr3_nt: TGTGCCAGCAGTCTAGACAGGGAAACAACTAATGAAAAACTGTTTTTT; cdr3_aa: CASSLDRETTNEKLFF
clone_size: .; j_call: TRBJ1-1; d_call: .; v_call: TRBV2; cdr3_nt: TGTGCCCTCGCCGGGGGAACTATACGTGCTTTCTTT; cdr3_aa: CALAGGTIRAFF
clone_size: .; j_call: TRBJ2-2; d_call: TRBD2; v_call: TRBV5-1; cdr3_nt: TGCGCCAGCAGACTTATTAGCGGGAGAGCGAACACCGGGGAGCTGTTTTTT; cdr3_aa: CASRLISGRANTGELFF
clone_size: .; j_call: TRBJ2-7; d_call: TRBD1; v_call: TRBV11-3; cdr3_nt: TGTGCCAGCAGCCGAATGACAGGGGACTCTCTCCACTACGAGCAGTACTTC; cdr3_aa: CASSRMTGDSLHYEQYF
clone_size: .; j_call: TRBJ1-1; d_call: .; v_call: TRBV9; cdr3_nt: TGTGCCAGCAGCGTAGAAGTGGGCCTTGAAGCTTTCTTT; cdr3_aa: CASSVEVGLEAFF
clone_size: .; j_call: TRBJ2-1; d_call: .; v_call: TRBV7-9; cdr3_nt: TGTGCCAGCAGCGATTACACATACAATGAGCAGTTCTTC; cdr3_aa: CASSDYTYNEQFF
clone_size: .; j_call: TRBJ1-1; d_call: TRBD1; v_call: TRBV10-3; cdr3_nt: TGTGCCATCAGTTCACAGGGGCCATCAGAGGCTGAAGCTTTCTTT; cdr3_aa: CAISSQGPSEAEAFF
clone_size: .; j_call: TRBJ2-4; d_call: .; v_call: TRBV5-6; cdr3_nt: TGTGCCAGCAGCGGATGGACAGAACTAGCCAAAAACATTCAGTACTTC; cdr3_aa: CASSGWTELAKNIQYF